This T cell receptor (beta chain) was obtained from a study of T cells in women clearing cervical HPV infection. Across the study: Controls gave blood once infection was undetectable; cases at lesion identification. Study results and limitations: T-cell numbers per sample were unknown and may explain richness differences. CIN3+ cases had significantly higher TCR richness than controls; evenness did not differ. It is unknown whether associations predate infection; no effector/memory or HPV-specific sorting.

Clones were read by immunoSEQ multiplex PCR, and TCRdb kept only the in-frame ones, dropping some. Recorded for this sample: roughly 35,000 clones. The CDR3 sequence is 14 residues long. Germline V gene lookup returns CDR1 SGHTA and CDR2 FQGNSA. J was trimmed by 5 bases and V by 1 base; bases with no gene match: 5. Comment on this clone: Its antigen is currently unknown. The DNA ends 3 residues before the CDR3 does, and the rest of the CDR3 is filled in from the germline J gene.

Sequencing input: blood buffy coat. The TCR sequence derives from a woman aged 18 to 75 with a cervical HPV16 infection that either progressed to CIN3+ or cleared (not recorded which). The chain has TRBV7-2 and TRBJ2-7; 7 bases agree with TRBD2. The CDR3 DNA, read in part, is TGTGCCAGCAGCTTAGTGGGGGGGGTCGACGAG. Protein: CASSLVGGVDE. The entire CDR3 is CASSLVGGVDEQYF.